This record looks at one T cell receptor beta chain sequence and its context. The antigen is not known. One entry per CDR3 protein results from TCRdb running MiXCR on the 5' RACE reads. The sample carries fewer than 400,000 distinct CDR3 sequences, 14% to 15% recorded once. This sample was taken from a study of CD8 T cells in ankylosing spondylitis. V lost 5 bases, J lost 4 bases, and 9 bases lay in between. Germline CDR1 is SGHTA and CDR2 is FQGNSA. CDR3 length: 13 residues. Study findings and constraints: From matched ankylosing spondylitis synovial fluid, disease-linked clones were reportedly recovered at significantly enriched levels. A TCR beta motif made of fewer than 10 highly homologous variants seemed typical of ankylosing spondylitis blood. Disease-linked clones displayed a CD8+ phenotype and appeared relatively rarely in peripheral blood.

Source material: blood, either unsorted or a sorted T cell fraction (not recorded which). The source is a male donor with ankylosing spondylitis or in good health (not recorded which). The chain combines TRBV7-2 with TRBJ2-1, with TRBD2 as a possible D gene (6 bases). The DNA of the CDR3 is TGTGCCAGCAGCGGGACTCCTTACAATGAGCAGTTCTTC. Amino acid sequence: CASSGTPYNEQFF.